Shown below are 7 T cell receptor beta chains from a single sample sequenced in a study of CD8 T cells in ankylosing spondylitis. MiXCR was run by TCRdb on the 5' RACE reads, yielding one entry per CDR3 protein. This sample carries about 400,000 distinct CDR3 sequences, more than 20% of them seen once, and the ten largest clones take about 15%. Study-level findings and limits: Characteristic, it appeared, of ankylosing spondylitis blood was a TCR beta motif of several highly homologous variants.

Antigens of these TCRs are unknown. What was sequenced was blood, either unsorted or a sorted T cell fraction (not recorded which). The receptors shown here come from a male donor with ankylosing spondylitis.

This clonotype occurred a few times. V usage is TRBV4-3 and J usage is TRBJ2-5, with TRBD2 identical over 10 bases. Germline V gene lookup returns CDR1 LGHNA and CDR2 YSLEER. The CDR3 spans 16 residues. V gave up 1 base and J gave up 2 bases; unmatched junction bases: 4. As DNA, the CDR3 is TGCGCCAGCAGCCAAGGGACTAGCGGCGAACAAGAGACCCAGTACTTC. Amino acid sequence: CASSQGTSGEQETQYF.

The CDR3 region is CASSLASGAYEQYF. Here the CDR3 DNA reads TGTGCCAGCAGCTTGGCCTCAGGGGCCTACGAGCAGTACTTC. The chain carries TRBV5-5 and TRBJ2-7; maybe TRBD1 (6 bases). In germline, CDR1 is SGHKS, CDR2 YYEKEE (reference sequence). The CDR3 runs 14 residues. Trimming removed 0 bases at V and 2 bases at J, with 9 bases between.

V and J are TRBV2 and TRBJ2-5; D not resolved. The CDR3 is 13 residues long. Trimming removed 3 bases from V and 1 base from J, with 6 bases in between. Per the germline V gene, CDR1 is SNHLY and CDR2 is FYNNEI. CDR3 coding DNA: TGTGCCAGCAGTGATCTCAGCCAAGAGACCCAGTACTTC. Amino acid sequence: CASSDLSQETQYF.

The CDR3 DNA sequence: TGTGCCAGCAGCTTAGTGACAGGGCAGGAGGAAAAACTGTTTTTT. Its translation: CASSLVTGQEEKLFF. The chain uses TRBV7-2 and TRBJ1-4; TRBD1 matches 7 bases. J gave up 8 bases and V 1 base, and 7 bases lay outside the gene matches. Germline values: CDR1 SGHTA, CDR2 FQGNSA. CDR3 length: 15 residues.

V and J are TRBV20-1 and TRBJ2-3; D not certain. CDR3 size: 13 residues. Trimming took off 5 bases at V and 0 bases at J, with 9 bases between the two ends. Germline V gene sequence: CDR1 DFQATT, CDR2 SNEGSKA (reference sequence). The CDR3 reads CSAGSVSTDTQYF. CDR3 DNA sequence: TGCAGTGCTGGTAGTGTTAGCACAGATACGCAGTATTTT.

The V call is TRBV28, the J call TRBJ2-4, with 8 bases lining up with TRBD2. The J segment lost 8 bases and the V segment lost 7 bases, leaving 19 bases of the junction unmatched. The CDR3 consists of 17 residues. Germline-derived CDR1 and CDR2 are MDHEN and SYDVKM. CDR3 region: CASTYQSGSAAGDIQYF. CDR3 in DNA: TGTGCCAGCACCTATCAGTCCGGGAGTGCAGCGGGGGACATTCAGTACTTC.

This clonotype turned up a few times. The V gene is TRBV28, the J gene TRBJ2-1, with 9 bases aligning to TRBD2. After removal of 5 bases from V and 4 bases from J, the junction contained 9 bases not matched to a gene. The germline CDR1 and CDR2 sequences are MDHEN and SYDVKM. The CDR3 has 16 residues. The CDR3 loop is CASSPPVAGEYNEQFF. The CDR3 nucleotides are TGTGCCAGCAGTCCTCCGGTAGCGGGAGAATACAATGAGCAGTTCTTC.